Listed below are T cell receptor beta chains from one sample, sequenced in a study of T cell responses to AZD1222 COVID-19 vaccine. The data were produced by immunoSEQ multiplex PCR, yet TCRdb's version contains in-frame clones alone and is incomplete. The sample lists roughly 140,000 clones, approximately 93% occurring once. The starting material was peripheral blood, obtained after recovery from COVID-19. These receptors were taken from an adult who had recovered from COVID-19. CDR3s include the opening cysteine and the closing phenylalanine or tryptophan. The D gene is left open where the match is weak. The size field is filled for only some rows; it gives once, few, many or a size class.

V gene,clone size,CDR3 length,D gene,J gene,CDR3 DNA,CDR3 protein
TRBV28,-,14,-,TRBJ1-6,TGTGCCAGCAGTCCCGATCTAGACAGTTCACCCCTCCACTTT,CASSPDLDSSPLHF
TRBV6-4,-,15,TRBD1,TRBJ1-5,TGTGCCAGCAGGGCGACAGGGAATAGCAATCAGCCCCAGCATTTT,CASRATGNSNQPQHF
TRBV24-1,-,16,TRBD1,TRBJ1-5,TGTGCCACCAGTGATCCGGGACAGCTTTTGGTTCAGCCCCAGCATTTT,CATSDPGQLLVQPQHF
TRBV28,-,16,TRBD1,TRBJ1-4,TGTGCCAGCAGTACCCCTTGGACAGGGGGTTTTGAAAAACTGTTTTTT,CASSTPWTGGFEKLFF
TRBV2,-,13,-,TRBJ1-2,TGTGCCAGCAGTGTCAGGGGAGACTATGGCTACACCTTC,CASSVRGDYGYTF
TRBV7-6,-,17,-,TRBJ1-5,TGTGCCAGCAGCTTAGCGAGCCGGACGTATAGCAATCAGCCCCAGCATTTT,CASSLASRTYSNQPQHF
TRBV11-2,once,15,-,TRBJ2-1,TGTGCCAGCAGCTTAGTGGCTAGCGTCTACAATGAGCAGTTCTTC,CASSLVASVYNEQFF
TRBV19,-,13,-,TRBJ2-3,TGTGCCAGTAGTATGAGGGCCGCAGATACGCAGTATTTT,CASSMRAADTQYF
TRBV7-3,-,16,-,TRBJ2-2,TGTGCCAGCAGCTTGGCCGGGACATCGGGCACCGGGGAGCTGTTTTTT,CASSLAGTSGTGELFF
TRBV9,-,16,TRBD1,TRBJ2-2,TGTGCCAGCAGCGTTGGAGCAGGGGGTGGCACCGGGGAGCTGTTTTTT,CASSVGAGGGTGELFF
TRBV28,-,14,-,TRBJ2-3,TGTGCCAGCAGCTCGGGAGCCCCCACAGATACGCAGTATTTT,CASSSGAPTDTQYF
TRBV6-6,once,15,TRBD1,TRBJ1-5,TGTGCCAGCAGTTACGGACAGGGGAGCAATCAGCCCCAGCATTTT,CASSYGQGSNQPQHF
TRBV5-4,-,15,-,TRBJ2-7,TGTGCCAGCAGCCCCGGGGTACATACCCCCTACGAGCAGTACTTC,CASSPGVHTPYEQYF
TRBV10-3,once,15,-,TRBJ1-1,TGTGCCATCAGTGAGCTTCGGGACGCGAACACTGAAGCTTTCTTT,CAISELRDANTEAFF
TRBV9,once,12,-,TRBJ2-6,TGTGCCAGCAGCCCTCTTAAAGACGTCCTGACTTTC,CASSPLKDVLTF
TRBV3-1/TRBV3-2,-,18,TRBD2,TRBJ2-7,TGTGCCAGCAGCCAAGATCTCAATAGCGGGAGGGTCCTCTACGAGCAGTACTTC,CASSQDLNSGRVLYEQYF
TRBV11-1,-,13,TRBD1,TRBJ2-1,TGTGCCAGCAGCTTAGGGACAGGGTATGAGCAGTTCTTC,CASSLGTGYEQFF
TRBV5-1,-,15,-,TRBJ1-2,TGCGCCAGCAGCTCCCTGACAGCCTTGCCGGGTGGCTACACCTTC,CASSSLTALPGGYTF